This TCR beta chain was sequenced in a study of Ad26.COV2.S vaccination and SARS-CoV-2 variants. Overall study context: Donor allocation was to the COV1001 Ad26.COV2.S trial arm. The vaccine Ad26.COV2.S was put into the muscle once, or twice with 56 days between.

Trimming took off 6 bases at V and 7 bases at J, with 10 bases between the two ends. The length of the CDR3 is 12 residues. Germline V lookup: CDR1 LNHDA, CDR2 SQIVND (reference sequence). The treatment was: some 20 received Ad26.COV2.S at low or high dose, single or two shots; roughly five received placebo; per-sample allocation not given. Samples came from day 63 after the first vaccine or placebo injection. Ad26.COV2.S expressed prefusion-stabilized spike from the original Wuhan strain. Assay: immunoSEQ multiplex PCR; the TCRdb copy retains only in-frame clones and omits some. The table includes about 440,000 clones, 90% detected once.

The rearrangement uses TRBV19 and TRBJ1-5; D not certain. Sequencing was performed on peripheral blood, taken in a trial of Ad26.COV2.S vaccine versus placebo. The TCR originated in a person between 18 and 65 years old who received the Ad26.COV2.S COVID-19 vaccine or a placebo. The CDR3 DNA is TGTGCCAGTAGCGTGTATCTGCAGCCCCAGCATTTT. Residues: CASSVYLQPQHF.